This T cell receptor beta chain was captured in a study of graft-versus-host responses after intestinal transplantation. To release intraepithelial and lamina propria lymphocytes, the graft tissue was processed. This clone has a handful of counts. The germline gives CDR1 SGHDT, CDR2 YYEEEE. The CDR3 runs 19 residues. V shed 3 bases, J shed 5 bases, and the junction held 21 bases outside the gene matches. The method was immunoSEQ multiplex PCR; TCRdb's version includes in-frame clones alone and lacks a portion of them. The profile shows roughly 15,000 clones, about 60% of them singletons. The chain has TRBV5-6 and TRBJ2-5; 8 positions agree with TRBD2. This sample comprised ileum tissue, obtained 524 days after transplant. The receptor was derived from a human patient who received an intestinal transplant, so some T cells may come from the graft donor. The CDR3 here is CASSSIDQYGGGHRETQYF. For the CDR3, the DNA is TGTGCCAGCAGCTCCATTGACCAGTATGGCGGGGGGCACAGGGAGACCCAGTACTTC.